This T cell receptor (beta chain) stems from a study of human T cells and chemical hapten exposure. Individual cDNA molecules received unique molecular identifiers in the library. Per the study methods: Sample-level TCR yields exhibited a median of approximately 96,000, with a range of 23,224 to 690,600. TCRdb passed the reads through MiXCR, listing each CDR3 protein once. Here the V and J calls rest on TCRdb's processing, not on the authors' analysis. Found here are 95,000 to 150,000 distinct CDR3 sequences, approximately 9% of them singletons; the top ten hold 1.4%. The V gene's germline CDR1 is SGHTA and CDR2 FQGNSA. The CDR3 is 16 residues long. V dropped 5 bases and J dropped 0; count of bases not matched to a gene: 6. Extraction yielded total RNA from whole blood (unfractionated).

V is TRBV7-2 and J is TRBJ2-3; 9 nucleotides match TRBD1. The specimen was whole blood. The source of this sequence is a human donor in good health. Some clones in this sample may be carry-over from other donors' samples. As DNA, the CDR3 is TGTGCCAGCAGCCCCAGGGACAGGGCTAGCACAGATACGCAGTATTTT. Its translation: CASSPRDRASTDTQYF. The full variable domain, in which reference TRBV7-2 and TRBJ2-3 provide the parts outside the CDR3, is GAGVSQSPSNKVTEKGKDVELRCDPISGHTALYWYRQSLGQGLEFLIYFQGNSAPDKSGLPSDRFSAERTGGSVSTLTIQRTQQEDSAVYLCASSPRDRASTDTQYFGPGTRLTVL.